The 7 T cell receptor beta chains below all came from one sample that was sequenced in a study of OX40 agonist ivuxolimab in advanced cancers. TCRdb's table, derived via immunoSEQ multiplex PCR, lists solely in-frame clones and lacks some. Of roughly 40,000 clones in the sample, around 92% are singletons; the top ten hold about a sixth. This specimen consisted of CD4+ or CD8+ T cells sorted from blood, obtained in a trial of the OX40 agonist ivuxolimab. All receptors come from an adult with an advanced solid tumor such as melanoma, head and neck, liver or kidney cancer.

In its sample, this clone was seen once. V usage is TRBV7-9 and J usage is TRBJ1-5; D possibly corresponds to TRBD1 (6 bases). V dropped 5 bases and J dropped 3 bases, with 11 bases sitting between them. Germline CDR1 is SEHNR and CDR2 is FQNEAQ (reference sequence). The CDR3 is made up of 14 amino acids. Here the CDR3 DNA reads TGTGCCAGCAGCGCCGGGACATCCAATCAGCCCCAGCATTTT. Encoded protein: CASSAGTSNQPQHF.

CDR3 DNA sequence: TGCGCCAGCAGCCAAGGTACCGGGTGGAACGAAAAACTGTTTTTT. As protein: CASSQGTGWNEKLFF. V usage is TRBV4-1 and J usage is TRBJ1-4; D remains unclear. The V gene lost 1 base and the J gene lost 8 bases, with 14 bases spanning the gap. Germline CDR1 is MGHRA and CDR2 is YSYEKL. The CDR3 sequence is 15 residues long.

The rearrangement links TRBV11-2 to TRBJ1-5; D ambiguous. The length of the CDR3 is 14 residues. Germline V gene data show CDR1 as SGHAT and CDR2 as FQNNGV. The V gene lost 6 bases and the J gene lost 0 bases, with 9 bases spanning the gap. The DNA for the CDR3 is TGTGCCAGCAGTCAAGGTTATAGCAATCAGCCCCAGCATTTT. This translates into CASSQGYSNQPQHF.

As DNA, the CDR3 is TGTGCCTCGCAGGGGATGGGGGCTAACTATGGCTACACCTTC. As protein: CASQGMGANYGYTF. This rearrangement joins TRBV11-2 to TRBJ1-2; a possible D gene is TRBD1 (6 bases). V was shortened by 11 bases and J by 0 bases, with 16 bases between the two germline ends. From germline, CDR1 is SGHAT and CDR2 FQNNGV. This CDR3 comprises 14 residues.

The J gene is TRBJ1-1, the V gene TRBV27; 8 positions match TRBD1. Germline CDR1 MNHEY, CDR2 SMNVEV (reference sequence). This CDR3 has 12 residues. Trimming took 5 bases from V and 10 from J; bases not matched to a gene: 6. CDR3 sequence reads: CASSPNRGLAFF. Here the CDR3 DNA reads TGTGCCAGCAGTCCTAACAGGGGGTTAGCTTTCTTT.

The count of this clone is one. This rearrangement joins TRBV4-1 to TRBJ2-7; D gene ambiguous. Per germline, CDR1 MGHRA and CDR2 YSYEKL. This CDR3 is built from 15 residues. Trimming shortened V by 1 base and J by 3 bases, and 13 bases separated the two germline ends. The DNA of the CDR3 is TGCGCCAGCAGCCAAGGTCGAGGTTCCGGCTACGAGCAGTACTTC. Translated, it gives CASSQGRGSGYEQYF.

The chain recombines TRBV6-6 with TRBJ1-6; 9 nucleotides line up with TRBD1. V was clipped by 6 bases and J by 7 bases; unmatched bases: 7. CDR3 length: 15 amino acids. From germline, CDR1 is MNHNY and CDR2 SVGAGI (reference sequence). The CDR3 sequence: CASRGVDRGNSPLHF. In DNA, the CDR3 is TGTGCCAGCAGAGGGGTCGACAGGGGGAATTCACCCCTCCACTTT.